The T cell receptor beta chain described here comes from a study of blood T cell repertoires in COVID-19. Study information: Samples came from the United States, Italy and Spain, spanning acute and convalescent COVID-19. Sample material is recorded as cDNA or gDNA derived from T cells, B-cell-depleted T cells, or PBMCs.

This clone was seen only once. The sample contains more than one DNA sequence encoding this CDR3. In the original processing: Reference gene primers were amplified, and this amplification served to estimate nucleated cell counts. Profiling relied on immunoSEQ multiplex PCR, and the TCRdb table lists in-frame clones only, not all of them. The D gene and trimming were derived from the DNA, and the V and J assignments and clone size from that table. Altogether over 200,000 clones are present, over 65% being singletons, with the ten largest covering 3.3%. Per germline, CDR1 SNHLY and CDR2 FYNNEI. The CDR3 totals 13 residues. The V end was cut by 8 bases, the J end by 0 bases, with 10 bases between.

The TCR was taken from a woman older than 75 with acute or convalescent COVID-19. V usage is TRBV2 and J usage is TRBJ1-1, with a weak D call TRBD1 (5 bases). The sample taken for sequencing was peripheral blood. CDR3 in amino acids: CASSGEVNTEAFF. The CDR3 DNA reads as TGTGCCAGCTCGGGGGAGGTGAACACTGAAGCTTTCTTT.